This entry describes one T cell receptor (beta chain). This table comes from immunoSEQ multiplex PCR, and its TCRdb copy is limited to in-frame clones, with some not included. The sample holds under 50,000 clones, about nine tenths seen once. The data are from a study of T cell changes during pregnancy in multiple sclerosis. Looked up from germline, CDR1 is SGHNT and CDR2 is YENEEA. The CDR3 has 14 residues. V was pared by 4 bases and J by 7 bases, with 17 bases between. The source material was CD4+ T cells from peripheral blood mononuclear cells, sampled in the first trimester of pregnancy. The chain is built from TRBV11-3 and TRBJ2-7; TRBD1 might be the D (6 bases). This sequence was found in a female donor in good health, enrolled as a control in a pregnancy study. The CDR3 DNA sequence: TGTGCCAGCAGCTCCCGACAGGTCCTGAGAGAGCAGTACTTC. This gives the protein CASSSRQVLREQYF. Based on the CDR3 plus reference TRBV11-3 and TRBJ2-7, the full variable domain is EAGVVQSPRYKIIEKKQPVAFWCNPISGHNTLYWYLQNLGQGPELLIRYENEEAVDDSQLPKDRFSAERLKGVDSTLKIQPAELGDSAVYLCASSSRQVLREQYFGPGTRLTVT.